Shown below are 27 T cell receptor beta chains from a single sample sequenced in a study of T-cell memory formation after mild COVID-19. One entry per CDR3 protein, called by TCRdb with MiXCR from the 5' RACE reads. This sample has 350,000 to 400,000 distinct CDR3 sequences, with 20% to 25% found just once. Sequencing was performed on PBMCs or a T cell subset sorted from them (not recorded which). All receptors come from an adult woman who had mild COVID-19 (a few samples of this study predate the infection). Cell type and time point are not known.

The chain recombines TRBV12-3 or TRBV12-4 with TRBJ1-2, with TRBD1 identical over 10 bases. CDR3 length equals 15 residues. V lost 3 bases and J lost 7; bases outside the gene matches: 8. CDR3 region: CASSLGDRGTSGYTF. CDR3 DNA sequence: TGTGCCAGCAGTTTGGGGGACAGGGGTACCTCTGGCTACACCTTC.

This clonotype showed up just a few times. The chain links TRBV7-9 to TRBJ2-5; 12 bases agree with TRBD1. CDR3 size: 16 residues. CDR1 is SEHNR and CDR2 is FQNEAQ in the germline V gene (reference sequence). V was pared by 4 bases and J by 3 bases, with 6 bases of the junction left unmatched. The CDR3 coding sequence is TGTGCCAGCAGCTCATGGGACAGGGGGCTAGAAGAGACCCAGTACTTC. Encoded protein: CASSSWDRGLEETQYF.

The chain carries TRBV12-3 or TRBV12-4 and TRBJ2-1; D call uncertain. There are 12 residues in the CDR3. V was trimmed by 5 bases and J by 7 bases, leaving 9 bases between them. Here the CDR3 DNA reads TGTGCCAGCAGTCTGACTCTTAATGAGCAGTTCTTC. It encodes CASSLTLNEQFF.

This clonotype was counted only a few times. V usage is TRBV20-1 and J usage is TRBJ1-1; D unclear. The CDR3 has 12 residues. V was pared by 2 bases and J by 1 base, with 5 bases between. The germline V gene encodes CDR1 DFQATT and CDR2 SNEGSKA (reference sequence). The CDR3 protein is CSARPSNTEAFF. Here the CDR3 DNA reads TGCAGTGCTAGACCATCGAACACTGAAGCTTTCTTT.

This clonotype was observed many times. The chain uses TRBV10-3 and TRBJ2-1, with D unclear. V was shortened by 2 bases and J by 7 bases, with 3 bases between the two germline ends. Germline loops: CDR1 ENHRY, CDR2 SYGVKD. The CDR3 totals 11 residues. The CDR3 reads CAISERNEQFF. The CDR3 bases are TGTGCCATCAGTGAGAGGAATGAGCAGTTCTTC.

The CDR3 nucleotides are TGTGCCAGCAGCGTAGACTCCCTCCCGCACTACGAGCAGTACTTC. This gives the protein CASSVDSLPHYEQYF. The rearrangement uses TRBV9 and TRBJ2-7; no firm D call. The CDR3 sequence is 15 residues long. Trimming cost V 0 bases and J 3 bases, with 13 bases left between them. Germline V CDR1 and CDR2: SGDLS, YYNGEE. The full variable domain, with the rest looked up from reference TRBV9 and TRBJ2-7, is DSGVTQTPKHLITATGQRVTLRCSPRSGDLSVYWYQQSLDQGLQFLIQYYNGEERAKGNILERFSAQQFPDLHSELNLSSLELGDSALYFCASSVDSLPHYEQYFGPGTRLTVT.

This clonotype was detected only a few times. The V and J genes are TRBV12-3 or TRBV12-4 and TRBJ1-2, with TRBD1 matching 7 bases. V was clipped by 5 bases and J by 4 bases; unmatched bases: 13. This CDR3 region has 16 residues. CDR3 protein: CASSLTWTGGPYGYTF. CDR3 bases: TGTGCCAGCAGTCTTACCTGGACAGGAGGCCCCTATGGCTACACCTTC.

The rearrangement joins TRBV7-8 to TRBJ1-4; 10 bases are shared with TRBD1. CDR3 length: 15 residues. V lost 5 bases, J lost 10 bases, and 10 bases stayed unmatched. CDR1 is SGHVS and CDR2 is FQNEAQ in the germline V gene. The CDR3 spells CASSPRQGALGKLFF. DNA of the CDR3: TGTGCCAGCAGCCCCAGACAGGGGGCACTTGGAAAACTGTTTTTT.

The chain recombines TRBV15 with TRBJ1-2, with D perhaps TRBD1 (5 bases). The V end lost 0 bases, the J end lost 6 bases, and 11 bases lay between the germline ends. Germline loops: CDR1 LNHNV, CDR2 YYDKDF (reference sequence). The CDR3 has 14 amino acids. CDR3 in amino acids: CATSRDLGGNGYTF. The CDR3, as DNA: TGTGCCACCAGCAGAGATCTTGGGGGGAATGGCTACACCTTC.

The V and J genes are TRBV4-2 and TRBJ2-1; D remains unclear. This CDR3 has 18 residues. Germline V CDR1 and CDR2: LGHNA, YNFKEQ. Trimming took off 0 bases at V and 7 bases at J, with 22 bases between the two ends. CDR3 DNA: TGTGCCAGCAGCCAAGATCAAGGAGTCTACAAGTGGGAAAATGAGCAGTTCTTC. As protein: CASSQDQGVYKWENEQFF.

The chain combines TRBV4-1 with TRBJ2-7, with D perhaps matching TRBD1 or TRBD2 (5 bases each). Trimming stripped 0 bases from V and 4 bases from J, with 10 bases between. Germline loops: CDR1 MGHRA, CDR2 YSYEKL. There are 14 residues in the CDR3. The CDR3 spells CASSQDGTAYEQYF. CDR3 sequence (DNA): TGCGCCAGCAGCCAAGATGGGACCGCGTACGAGCAGTACTTC.

The V and J genes are TRBV29-1 and TRBJ2-5; 10 bases map to TRBD1. Germline CDR1 is SQVTM and CDR2 is ANQGSEA. The length of the CDR3 is 14 residues. V dropped 6 bases and J dropped 4; count of bases not matched to a gene: 8. This CDR3 reads CSVDIGQGVETQYF. CDR3 DNA sequence: TGCAGCGTCGATATCGGACAGGGGGTAGAGACCCAGTACTTC.

The chain carries TRBV4-1 and TRBJ1-1; TRBD1 agrees at 7 bases. In germline, CDR1 is MGHRA, CDR2 YSYEKL. This CDR3 comprises 15 residues. With 3 bases clipped from V and 6 bases from J, the junction kept 10 bases outside the gene matches. CDR3 loop: CASSQGIQGIAEAFF. CDR3 bases: TGCGCCAGCAGCCAGGGTATACAGGGGATCGCTGAAGCTTTCTTT.

This clonotype came up a few times. This chain links TRBV12-3 or TRBV12-4 with TRBJ2-7; D remains ambiguous. There are 12 residues in the CDR3. Deletions cut 2 bases from V and 3 bases from J, with 5 bases between. The CDR3 loop is CASSLTHYEQYF. CDR3 nucleotides: TGTGCCAGCAGTTTAACGCACTACGAGCAGTACTTC.

Only a few counts were recorded for this clonotype. The gene calls are TRBV11-2 and TRBJ2-7; a weak D match, TRBD1 (5 bases). V gave up 2 bases and J gave up 1 base, with 18 bases separating them. Germline assignment: CDR1 SGHAT and CDR2 FQNNGV. The CDR3 runs to 17 residues. CDR3 bases: TGTGCCAGCAGCTTATTCCTTACTCCGACAGTGTCCTACGAGCAGTACTTC. It yields the protein CASSLFLTPTVSYEQYF. The variable domain in full, completed from reference TRBV11-2 and TRBJ2-7, reads EAGVAQSPRYKIIEKRQSVAFWCNPISGHATLYWYQQILGQGPKLLIQFQNNGVVDDSQLPKDRFSAERLKGVDSTLKIQPAKLEDSAVYLCASSLFLTPTVSYEQYFGPGTRLTVT.

The chain joins TRBV12-3 or TRBV12-4 to TRBJ1-5; D unresolved. Trimming pared 3 bases from V and 1 base from J, leaving 7 bases between. The length of the CDR3 is 14 residues. The CDR3, as DNA: TGTGCCAGCAGTTTTTGGGAGAGCAATCAGCCCCAGCATTTT. Protein: CASSFWESNQPQHF.

There are a few counts of this clonotype. The chain links TRBV12-3 or TRBV12-4 to TRBJ1-3; D is uncertain. This CDR3 region has 14 residues. Trimming took off 8 bases at V and 3 bases at J, with 14 bases between the two ends. The CDR3 sequence: CASGKGYLGNTIYF. The CDR3 nucleotides are TGTGCCAGCGGTAAAGGGTATCTTGGAAACACCATATATTTT.

The chain has TRBV5-1 and TRBJ2-5, with 8 bases identical to TRBD2. V trimming: 6 bases; J trimming: 5 bases; junction bases outside the gene matches: 15. The CDR3 sequence is 16 residues long. Germline CDR1 SGHRS, CDR2 YFSETQ. CDR3 sequence: CASTLRPGRDWETQYF. CDR3 coding DNA: TGCGCCAGCACCCTCCGACCCGGGAGGGATTGGGAGACCCAGTACTTC. The whole variable domain, remainder taken from reference TRBV5-1 and TRBJ2-5, is KAGVTQTPRYLIKTRGQQVTLSCSPISGHRSVSWYQQTPGQGLQFLFEYFSETQRNKGNFPGRFSGRQFSNSRSEMNVSTLELGDSALYLCASTLRPGRDWETQYFGPGTRLLVL.

The chain uses TRBV5-1 and TRBJ2-7; D possibly matches TRBD1 or TRBD2 (6 bases each). The CDR3 contains 16 residues. CDR1 is SGHRS, CDR2 YFSETQ, per germline. V lost 4 bases to trimming and J lost 0 bases, with 17 bases between them. The CDR3 bases are TGCGCCAGCAGCCCGGGGGCCGGCCCTCGCTCCTACGAGCAGTACTTC. This codes for CASSPGAGPRSYEQYF.

In the case of this clonotype: The final CDR3 position lacks the conserved phenylalanine or tryptophan, pointing to a likely read error. The chain employs TRBV9 and TRBJ2-7, with 9 bases matching TRBD1. This CDR3 is 14 amino acids long. V trimming: 4 bases; J trimming: 3 bases; junction bases outside the gene matches: 5. Germline V gene lookup returns CDR1 SGDLS and CDR2 YYNGEE. CDR3 sequence (DNA): TGTGCCAGCAGCCCCCGGGACAGGGTCTACGAGCAGTACTTA. Amino acids: CASSPRDRVYEQYL.

This clonotype was counted only a few times. The gene calls are TRBV11-2 and TRBJ2-3; 11 bases match TRBD2. CDR1 and CDR2 (germline): SGHAT, FQNNGV. After removal of 3 bases from V and 4 bases from J, the junction contained 6 bases not matched to a gene. The CDR3 sequence is 16 residues long. CDR3: CASSLIAGGKSDTQYF. CDR3 coding DNA: TGTGCCAGCAGCTTGATAGCGGGGGGGAAGTCAGATACGCAGTATTTT.

V usage is TRBV7-6 and J usage is TRBJ2-1; 9 nucleotides line up with TRBD2. CDR1 and CDR2 (germline): SGHVS, FNYEAQ. Losses at the gene ends were 6 bases for V and 3 bases for J; bases not matched to a gene: 9. The CDR3 extends over 16 amino acids. The CDR3 loop reads CASSSSGNHLYNEQFF. CDR3 DNA sequence: TGTGCCAGCAGTTCTAGCGGGAATCACCTCTACAATGAGCAGTTCTTC.

This clonotype was observed a handful of times. V usage is TRBV7-9 and J usage is TRBJ1-5; D perhaps matches TRBD1 (6 bases). Germline CDR1 is SEHNR and CDR2 is FQNEAQ (reference sequence). V was clipped by 0 bases and J by 5 bases, with 11 bases between them. The CDR3 consists of 15 residues. CDR3 residues: CASSLAGTSHQPQHF. The CDR3 DNA reads as TGTGCCAGCAGCTTAGCCGGGACATCGCATCAGCCCCAGCATTTT. The whole variable domain, remainder taken from reference TRBV7-9 and TRBJ1-5, is DTGVSQNPRHKITKRGQNVTFRCDPISEHNRLYWYRQTLGQGPEFLTYFQNEAQLEKSRLLSDRFSAERPKGSFSTLEIQRTEQGDSAMYLCASSLAGTSHQPQHFGDGTRLSIL.

This clonotype has only a few counts. The chain uses TRBV7-8 and TRBJ2-7, with D maybe TRBD2 (6 bases). CDR3 length: 15 amino acids. Trimming took 5 bases from V and 2 from J, leaving 16 bases between them. Germline V lookup: CDR1 SGHVS, CDR2 FQNEAQ. The CDR3 DNA is TGTGCCAGCAGCGGAGGGATAGGGGCCACCTACGAGCAGTACTTC. Encoded protein: CASSGGIGATYEQYF.

This clonotype was counted only a few times. The V gene is TRBV7-9, the J gene TRBJ2-3; 8 bases align to TRBD2. This CDR3 has 15 amino acids. Germline V lookup: CDR1 SEHNR, CDR2 FQNEAQ (reference sequence). J gave up 2 bases and V 1 base, and 2 bases lay outside the gene matches. Here the CDR3 reads CASSLDSGNTDTQYF. DNA of the CDR3: TGTGCCAGCAGCTTAGATAGCGGGAACACAGATACGCAGTATTTT.

This clonotype was observed at least ten times. The rearrangement joins TRBV5-1 to TRBJ2-6; no definite D call. V was trimmed by 1 base and J by 0 bases, leaving 8 bases between them. Germline lookup yields CDR1 SGHRS and CDR2 YFSETQ. The CDR3 totals 16 residues. Written as DNA, the CDR3 is TGCGCCAGCAGCTTGTCCGTGGTCTCTGGGGCCAACGTCCTGACTTTC. Protein product: CASSLSVVSGANVLTF.

The V call is TRBV12-3 or TRBV12-4, the J call TRBJ1-2, with D hard to call. Trimming left V 6 bases short and J 1 base short, with 15 bases between. The CDR3 runs 15 residues. This CDR3 reads CASRARTADNYGYTF. CDR3 sequence (DNA): TGTGCCAGCAGGGCCAGGACGGCCGATAACTATGGCTACACCTTC.